This TCR beta chain appears in the sequencing data of a study of blood T cells in healthy people across ages. General study results and limits: Those diversity estimates obtained from one million T cells were thought to be underestimates. When set beside aged donors, long-lived donors presented more naive CD4+ cells and higher diversity. With donor CMV status unknown, expanded clonotype changes were possibly confounded.

The use of a sample-barcoded 5' primer and a J-beta primer mix characterized a second PCR of about 7 to 12 cycles. A tag from a template-switch adaptor with 12 random nucleotides marked each cDNA molecule. TCRdb redid the calling of the 5' RACE reads with MiXCR, one entry per CDR3 protein. The sample lists about 900,000 distinct CDR3 sequences, 62% seen once, with 25% to 35% in the top ten. A few counts support this clonotype. Its antigen is as yet unknown. CDR3 size: 14 residues. V was pared by 1 base and J by 8 bases, with 5 bases of the junction left unmatched. Germline V gives CDR1 SNHLY, CDR2 FYNNEI.

This chain connects TRBV2 to TRBJ1-2, with 9 bases identical to TRBD1. This receptor was obtained from a man aged 30-40 years in good health. The specimen was blood. The CDR3: CASSEGRDRAGYTF. The DNA of the CDR3 is TGTGCCAGCAGTGAAGGAAGGGACAGGGCAGGCTACACCTTC.